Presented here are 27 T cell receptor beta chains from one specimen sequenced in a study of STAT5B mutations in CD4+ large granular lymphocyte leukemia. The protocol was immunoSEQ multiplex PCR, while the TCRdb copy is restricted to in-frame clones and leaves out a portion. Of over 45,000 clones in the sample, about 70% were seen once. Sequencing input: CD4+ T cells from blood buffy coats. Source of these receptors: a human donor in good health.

CDR3 DNA: TGTGCCAGTAGTATTTTCGGGGACACAACAGATACGCAGTATTTT. Translation gives CASSIFGDTTDTQYF. The V gene is TRBV19, the J gene TRBJ2-3; D possibly corresponds to TRBD1 (6 bases). The CDR3 is made up of 15 amino acids. Germline V gene lookup returns CDR1 LNHDA and CDR2 SQIVND (reference sequence). Trimming removed 3 bases at V and 3 bases at J, with 13 bases between. Full variable domain (missing parts from reference TRBV19 and TRBJ2-3): DGGITQSPKYLFRKEGQNVTLSCEQNLNHDAMYWYRQDPGQGLRLIYYSQIVNDFQKGDIAEGYSVSREKKESFPLTVTSAQKNPTAFYLCASSIFGDTTDTQYFGPGTRLTVL.

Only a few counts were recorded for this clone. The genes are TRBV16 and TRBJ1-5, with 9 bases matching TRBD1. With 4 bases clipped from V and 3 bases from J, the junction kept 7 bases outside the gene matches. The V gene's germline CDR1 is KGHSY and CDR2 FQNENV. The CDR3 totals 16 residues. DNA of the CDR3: TGTGCCAGCAGCCGAGAAGGGACAGGGAACAATCAGCCCCAGCATTTT. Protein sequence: CASSREGTGNNQPQHF.

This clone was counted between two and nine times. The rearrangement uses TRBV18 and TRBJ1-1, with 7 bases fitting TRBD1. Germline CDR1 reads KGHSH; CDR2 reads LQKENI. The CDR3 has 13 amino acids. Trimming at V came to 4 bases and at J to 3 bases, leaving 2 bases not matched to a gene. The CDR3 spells CASSQTGDTEAFF. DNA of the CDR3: TGTGCCAGCTCACAAACAGGGGACACTGAAGCTTTCTTT.

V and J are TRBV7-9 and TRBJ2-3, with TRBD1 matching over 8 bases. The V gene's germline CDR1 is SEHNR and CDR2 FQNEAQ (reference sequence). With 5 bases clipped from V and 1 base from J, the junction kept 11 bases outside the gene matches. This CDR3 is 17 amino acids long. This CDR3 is CASSLGQGYSGTDTQYF. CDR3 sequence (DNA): TGTGCCAGCAGCCTCGGACAGGGATACTCTGGCACAGATACGCAGTATTTT.

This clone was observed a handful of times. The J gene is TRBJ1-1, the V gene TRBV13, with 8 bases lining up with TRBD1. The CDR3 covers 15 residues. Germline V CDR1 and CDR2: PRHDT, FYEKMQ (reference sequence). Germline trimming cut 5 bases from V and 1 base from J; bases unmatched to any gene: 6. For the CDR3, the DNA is TGTGCCAGCAGCCACGACAGGGGTCAGAACACTGAAGCTTTCTTT. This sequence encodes CASSHDRGQNTEAFF.

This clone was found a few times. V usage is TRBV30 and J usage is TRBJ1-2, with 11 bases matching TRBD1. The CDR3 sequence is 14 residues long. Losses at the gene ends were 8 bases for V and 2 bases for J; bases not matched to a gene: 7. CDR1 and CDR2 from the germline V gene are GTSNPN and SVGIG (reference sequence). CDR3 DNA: TGTGCCGGGAAGGGACAGGGGGGGAACTATGGCTACACCTTC. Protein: CAGKGQGGNYGYTF.

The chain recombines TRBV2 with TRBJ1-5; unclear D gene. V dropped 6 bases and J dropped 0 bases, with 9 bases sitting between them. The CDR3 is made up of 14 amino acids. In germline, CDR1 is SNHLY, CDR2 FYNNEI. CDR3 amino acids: CASSQADSNQPQHF. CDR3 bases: TGTGCCAGCAGCCAGGCCGATAGCAATCAGCCCCAGCATTTT.

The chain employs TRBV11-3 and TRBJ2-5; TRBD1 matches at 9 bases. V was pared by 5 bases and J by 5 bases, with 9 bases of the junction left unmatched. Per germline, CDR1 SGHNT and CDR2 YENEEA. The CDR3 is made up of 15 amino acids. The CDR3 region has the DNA TGTGCCAGCAGCCCGGGGACAGGGAGGCGGGAGACCCAGTACTTC. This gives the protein CASSPGTGRRETQYF.

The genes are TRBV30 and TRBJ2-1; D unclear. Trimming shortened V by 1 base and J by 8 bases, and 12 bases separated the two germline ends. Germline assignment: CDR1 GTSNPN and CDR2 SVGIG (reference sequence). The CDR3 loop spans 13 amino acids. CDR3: CAWSESSGDEQFF. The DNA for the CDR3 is TGTGCCTGGAGTGAGTCCTCTGGCGATGAGCAGTTCTTC.

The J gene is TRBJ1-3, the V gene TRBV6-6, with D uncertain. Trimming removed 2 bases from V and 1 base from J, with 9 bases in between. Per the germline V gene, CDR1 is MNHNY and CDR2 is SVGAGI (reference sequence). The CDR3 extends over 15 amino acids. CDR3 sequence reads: CASSYLIGSGNTIYF. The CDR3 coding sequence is TGTGCCAGCAGTTACCTGATAGGATCTGGAAACACCATATATTTT.

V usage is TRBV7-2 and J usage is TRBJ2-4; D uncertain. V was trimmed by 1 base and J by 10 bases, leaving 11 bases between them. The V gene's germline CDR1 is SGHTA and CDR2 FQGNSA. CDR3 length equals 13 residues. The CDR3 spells CASSLDVELIQYF. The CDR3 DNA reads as TGTGCCAGCAGCTTAGATGTAGAACTAATTCAGTACTTC.

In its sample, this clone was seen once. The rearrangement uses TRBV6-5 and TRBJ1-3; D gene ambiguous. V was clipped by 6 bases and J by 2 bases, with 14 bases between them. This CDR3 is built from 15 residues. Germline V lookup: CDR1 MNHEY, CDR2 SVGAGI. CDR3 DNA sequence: TGTGCCAGCAGACGAGGGTTTGTGGCTGGAAACACCATATATTTT. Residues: CASRRGFVAGNTIYF.

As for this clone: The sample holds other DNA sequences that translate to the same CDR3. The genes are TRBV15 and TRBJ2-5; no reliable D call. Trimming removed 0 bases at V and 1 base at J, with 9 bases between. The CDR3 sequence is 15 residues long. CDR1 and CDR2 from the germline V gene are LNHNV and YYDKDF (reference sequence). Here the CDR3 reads CATSRDLGPQETQYF. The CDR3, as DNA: TGTGCCACCAGCAGAGACCTCGGGCCCCAAGAGACCCAGTACTTC.

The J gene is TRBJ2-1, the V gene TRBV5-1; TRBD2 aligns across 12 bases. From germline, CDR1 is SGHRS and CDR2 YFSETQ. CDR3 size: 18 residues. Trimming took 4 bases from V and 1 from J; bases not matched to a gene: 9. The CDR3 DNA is TGCGCCAGCAGCGCCGCCGGGACTAGCGGGCTGTCCTACAATGAGCAGTTCTTC. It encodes CASSAAGTSGLSYNEQFF.

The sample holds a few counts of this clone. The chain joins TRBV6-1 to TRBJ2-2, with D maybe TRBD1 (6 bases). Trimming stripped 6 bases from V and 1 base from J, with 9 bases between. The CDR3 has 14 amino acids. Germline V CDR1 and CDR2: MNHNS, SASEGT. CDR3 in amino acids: CASRMTGNTGELFF. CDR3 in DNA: TGTGCCAGCAGGATGACAGGGAACACCGGGGAGCTGTTTTTT.

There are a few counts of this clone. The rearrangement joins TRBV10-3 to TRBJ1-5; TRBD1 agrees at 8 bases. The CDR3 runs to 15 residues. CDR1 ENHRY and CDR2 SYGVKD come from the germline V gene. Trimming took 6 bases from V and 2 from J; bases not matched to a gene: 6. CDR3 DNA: TGTGCCATCAGCCAGGGGGCGGAAGGCAATCAGCCCCAGCATTTT. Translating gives CAISQGAEGNQPQHF.

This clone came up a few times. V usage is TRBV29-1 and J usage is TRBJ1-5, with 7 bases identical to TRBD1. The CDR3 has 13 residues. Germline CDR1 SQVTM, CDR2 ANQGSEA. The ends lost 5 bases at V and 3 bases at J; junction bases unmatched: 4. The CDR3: CSVRQGPNQPQHF. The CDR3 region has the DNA TGCAGCGTTCGACAGGGACCCAATCAGCCCCAGCATTTT.

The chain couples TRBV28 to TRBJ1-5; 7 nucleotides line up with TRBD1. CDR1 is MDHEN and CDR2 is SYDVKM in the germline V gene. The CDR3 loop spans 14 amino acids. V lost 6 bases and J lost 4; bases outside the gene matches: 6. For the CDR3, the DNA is TGTGCCAGCAGGACCGGGACAGCAAATCAGCCCCAGCATTTT. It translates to CASRTGTANQPQHF. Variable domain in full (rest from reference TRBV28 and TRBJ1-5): DVKVTQSSRYLVKRTGEKVFLECVQDMDHENMFWYRQDPGLGLRLIYFSYDVKMKEKGDIPEGYSVSREKKERFSLILESASTNQTSMYLCASRTGTANQPQHFGDGTRLSIL.

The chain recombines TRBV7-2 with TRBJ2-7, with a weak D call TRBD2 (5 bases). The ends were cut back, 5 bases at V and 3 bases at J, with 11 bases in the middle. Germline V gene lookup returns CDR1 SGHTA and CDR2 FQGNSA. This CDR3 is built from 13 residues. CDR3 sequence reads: CASSLVEDYEQYV. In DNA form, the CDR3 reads TGTGCCAGCAGCCTCGTGGAGGACTACGAGCAGTACGTC.

This CDR3 is CASSLVTTANTEAFF. The CDR3 DNA is TGTGCCAGCAGCTTAGTGACGACAGCGAACACTGAAGCTTTCTTT. The chain employs TRBV7-8 and TRBJ1-1; maybe TRBD1 (5 bases). This CDR3 is 15 amino acids long. Germline CDR1 SGHVS, CDR2 FQNEAQ. Trimming stripped 1 base from V and 1 base from J, with 10 bases between.

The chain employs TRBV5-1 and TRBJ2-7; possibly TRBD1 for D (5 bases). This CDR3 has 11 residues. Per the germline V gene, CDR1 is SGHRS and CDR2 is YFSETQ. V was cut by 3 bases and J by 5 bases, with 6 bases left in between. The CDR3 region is CASSSDNEQYF. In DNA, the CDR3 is TGCGCCAGCAGCTCGGACAACGAGCAGTACTTC.

CDR3 sequence (DNA): TGTGCCAGCAGCTTTGGGACCTATACAGATACGCAGTATTTT. Its protein product is CASSFGTYTDTQYF. The chain joins TRBV9 to TRBJ2-3; either TRBD1 or TRBD2 may fit D (5 bases each). This CDR3 has 14 residues. V gave up 4 bases and J gave up 3 bases, with 12 bases separating them. Germline CDR1 reads SGDLS; CDR2 reads YYNGEE.

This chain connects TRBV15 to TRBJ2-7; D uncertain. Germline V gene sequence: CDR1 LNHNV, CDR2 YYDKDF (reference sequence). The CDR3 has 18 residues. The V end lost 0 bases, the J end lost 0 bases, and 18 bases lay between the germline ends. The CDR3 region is CATSREYSVLRGSYEQYF. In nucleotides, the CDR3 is TGTGCCACCAGCAGAGAGTATTCTGTGTTGCGAGGCTCCTACGAGCAGTACTTC.

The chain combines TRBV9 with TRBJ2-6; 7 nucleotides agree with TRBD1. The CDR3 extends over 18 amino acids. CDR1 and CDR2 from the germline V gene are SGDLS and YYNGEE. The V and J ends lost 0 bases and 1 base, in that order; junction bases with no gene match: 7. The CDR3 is CASSVVPGRGSGANVLTF. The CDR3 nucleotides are TGTGCCAGCAGCGTAGTCCCAGGCAGGGGGTCTGGGGCCAACGTCCTGACTTTC.

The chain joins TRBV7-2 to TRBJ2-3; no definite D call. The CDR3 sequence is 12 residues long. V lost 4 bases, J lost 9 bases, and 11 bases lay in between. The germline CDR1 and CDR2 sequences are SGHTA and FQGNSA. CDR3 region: CASSSLVATQYF. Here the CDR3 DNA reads TGTGCCAGCAGCTCATTAGTGGCCACGCAGTATTTT.

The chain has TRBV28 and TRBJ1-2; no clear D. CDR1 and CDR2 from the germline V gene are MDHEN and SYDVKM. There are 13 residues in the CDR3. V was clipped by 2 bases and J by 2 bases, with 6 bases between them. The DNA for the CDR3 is TGTGCCAGCAGTTTAAGAGGGAACTATGGCTACACCTTC. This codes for CASSLRGNYGYTF.

The DNA for the CDR3 is TGTGCCAGCCGACTAGGGCTGTACCAAGAGACCCAGTACTTC. This translates into CASRLGLYQETQYF. V and J are TRBV27 and TRBJ2-5; D is perhaps TRBD2 (6 bases). The CDR3 is made up of 14 amino acids. Germline V gene sequence: CDR1 MNHEY, CDR2 SMNVEV (reference sequence). The V gene lost 8 bases and the J gene lost 0 bases, with 13 bases spanning the gap.